Listed here are 7 T cell receptor beta chains from one sample, sequenced in a study of blood T cell repertoires in COVID-19. This table comes from immunoSEQ multiplex PCR, and its TCRdb copy is limited to in-frame clones, with some not included. The sample yields approximately 63,000 clones, more than 75% seen once. Specimen: peripheral blood. These receptors came from a man older than 75 in a cohort sampled during active COVID-19.

This clone was counted only a few times. CDR3 sequence (DNA): TGTGCCAGCAGCTTCTCGACAGGGATTCGTAATTCACCCCTCCACTTT. Its translation: CASSFSTGIRNSPLHF. The chain recombines TRBV7-2 with TRBJ1-6; 7 bases agree with TRBD1. The length of the CDR3 is 16 residues. Germline CDR1 and CDR2: SGHTA and FQGNSA. With 3 bases clipped from V and 6 bases from J, the junction kept 8 bases outside the gene matches.

V and J are TRBV30 and TRBJ1-2, with a weak D call TRBD1 (5 bases). Germline values: CDR1 GTSNPN, CDR2 SVGIG (reference sequence). V was cut by 7 bases and J by 4 bases, with 10 bases left in between. The CDR3 is 11 residues long. The CDR3 nucleotides are TGTGCCTCCCATAGGGGCTATGGCTACACCTTC. The encoded protein is CASHRGYGYTF.

The rearrangement joins TRBV9 to TRBJ2-1; possibly TRBD2 for D (5 bases). V shed 7 bases and J shed 7 bases, with 21 bases lying between them. From germline, CDR1 is SGDLS and CDR2 YYNGEE. This CDR3 comprises 15 residues. CDR3 loop: CASQFEADQWNEQFF. CDR3 coding DNA: TGTGCCAGCCAATTTGAAGCGGACCAATGGAATGAGCAGTTCTTC.

The genes are TRBV12-5 and TRBJ2-7; 7 nucleotides match TRBD1. CDR3 length: 14 residues. After removal of 6 bases from V and 2 bases from J, the junction contained 7 bases not matched to a gene. Per the germline V gene, CDR1 is LGHNT and CDR2 is FRNRAP. The CDR3 bases are TGTGCTAGTGGCCCCTCGACAGGGACCTACGAGCAGTACTTC. Residues: CASGPSTGTYEQYF.

The CDR3 DNA reads as TGTGCCATCAGTGAAAGCGTGGCAGGGTGGGTGTACGAGCAGTACTTC. It specifies CAISESVAGWVYEQYF. This chain connects TRBV10-3 to TRBJ2-7, with a possible D match to TRBD1 (5 bases). Trimming stripped 3 bases from V and 4 bases from J, with 19 bases between. The CDR3 length is 16 residues. Germline CDR1 ENHRY, CDR2 SYGVKD.

The CDR3 here is CASSLVPGQGGSPLHF. CDR3 nucleotide sequence: TGCGCCAGCAGCCTCGTACCGGGACAGGGAGGTTCACCCCTCCACTTT. The rearrangement uses TRBV4-3 and TRBJ1-6; 9 positions agree with TRBD1. After removal of 4 bases from V and 9 bases from J, the junction contained 10 bases not matched to a gene. Per germline, CDR1 LGHNA and CDR2 YSLEER. The CDR3 totals 16 residues.

This chain uses TRBV18 with TRBJ2-4; TRBD1 matches 9 bases. CDR3 length: 17 amino acids. Germline V lookup: CDR1 KGHSH, CDR2 LQKENI. The junction had 9 bases not matched to a gene; V was cut back by 3 bases and J by 3 bases. The CDR3 DNA reads TGTGCCAGCTCACCTAGGAACCGGGACAGGGTCAAAAACATTCAGTACTTC. Protein sequence: CASSPRNRDRVKNIQYF.